Listed below are T cell receptor beta chains from one sample, sequenced in a study of early stage breast cancer tumors. Clones were read by immunoSEQ multiplex PCR, and TCRdb kept only the in-frame ones, dropping some. The sample records around 50,000 clones, 65% to 90% being singletons. Sequencing input: blood. These receptors all come from a person aged 45 to 59 with breast cancer. The CDR3 runs from the conserved cysteine through the conserved F or W. D genes are given only for firm matches. Rows give clone size only sometimes, using once, few, many, or a class for an expanded clone.

v_gene,d_gene,abundance,j_gene,CDR3nt,CDR3aa
TRBV6-6,NA,NA,TRBJ2-6,TGTGCCAGTGTTCCTCTATCTGGGGCCAACGTCCTGACTTTC,CASVPLSGANVLTF
TRBV23-1,NA,few,TRBJ2-7,TGCGCCAGCCCTAAAGCCGAGCAGTACTTC,CASPKAEQYF
TRBV9,NA,few,TRBJ2-7,TGTGCCAGCAGCGTATCTCCCTCCTACGAGCAGTACTTC,CASSVSPSYEQYF
TRBV5-1,TRBD2,NA,TRBJ2-3,TGCGCCAGCAGCTTGGGTCTAGCGGACTACAGCACAGATACGCAGTATTTT,CASSLGLADYSTDTQYF
TRBV4-3,TRBD2,once,TRBJ2-3,TGCGCCAGCAGCCAAGAAGCGGGACGGGGCACAGATACGCAGTATTTT,CASSQEAGRGTDTQYF
TRBV13,NA,NA,TRBJ2-7,TGTGCCAGCAGCTCTCCAGGGAAGGGGACCTACGAGCAGTACTTC,CASSSPGKGTYEQYF
TRBV28,NA,NA,TRBJ1-1,TGTGCCAGCAGTTCCTCGGGAGCCTTTCTGAGCACTGAAGCTTTCTTT,CASSSSGAFLSTEAFF
TRBV30,TRBD1,NA,TRBJ1-6,TGTGCCTGGAATCCGGGACAGGGGGAGCTTTATAATTCACCCCTCCACTTT,CAWNPGQGELYNSPLHF
TRBV5-1,NA,NA,TRBJ1-6,TGCGCCAGCAGCTGGGTGACAGGAGACTATAATTCACCCCTCCACTTT,CASSWVTGDYNSPLHF
TRBV7-3,NA,NA,TRBJ2-1,TGTGCCAGCAGCTTGAGCGGAAGCTCCTACAATGAGCAGTTCTTC,CASSLSGSSYNEQFF
TRBV28,NA,once,TRBJ1-1,TGTGCCACCCAGGACCGGGAAGCTTTCTTT,CATQDREAFF
TRBV10-1,NA,few,TRBJ1-1,TGCGCCAGCAGTGCGGAAAGGAGGGACACTGAAGCTTTCTTT,CASSAERRDTEAFF
TRBV6-4,TRBD2,NA,TRBJ2-3,TGTGCCACCCGTGAGGGAGGGGTGAAAGATACGCAGTATTTT,CATREGGVKDTQYF
TRBV10-3,NA,NA,TRBJ2-7,TGTGCCACCATGACTGGGGGGGAGCAGTACTTC,CATMTGGEQYF
TRBV6-5,TRBD2,NA,TRBJ2-7,TGTGCCAGCAGCCTGGACGGCGGGAGGCTTTACGAGCAGTACTTT,CASSLDGGRLYEQYF
TRBV11-2,NA,NA,TRBJ2-2,TGTGCCAGCAGCTTCCTGAACACCGGGGAGCTGTTTTTT,CASSFLNTGELFF
TRBV6-1,NA,NA,TRBJ2-1,TGTGCCAGCTGCATGGACAGCCTTAAGCAGTTCTTC,CASCMDSLKQFF
TRBV6-6,NA,NA,TRBJ2-7,TGTGCCAGCAGTTATGGAGGCTCCTACGAGCAGTACTTC,CASSYGGSYEQYF
TRBV5-6,TRBD1,NA,TRBJ2-1,TGTGCCAGCAGCTTGTCAGGGGGACACAATGAGCAGTTCTTC,CASSLSGGHNEQFF
TRBV9,NA,NA,TRBJ2-6,TGTGCCAGCAGCGCGGGGCGAGGGGCCAACGTCCTGACTTTC,CASSAGRGANVLTF
TRBV18,NA,NA,TRBJ1-4,TGTGCCAGCTCACCAGGACAATCTATTAATGAAAAACTGTTTTTT,CASSPGQSINEKLFF
TRBV19,TRBD1,NA,TRBJ2-6,TGTGCCAGTAGTCCACAGGGGATCTCTGGGGCCAACGTCCTGACTTTC,CASSPQGISGANVLTF
TRBV5-4,TRBD2,NA,TRBJ2-1,TGTGCCAGCAGCCGACCTAGCGGGAGCTCCTACAATGAGCAGTTCTTC,CASSRPSGSSYNEQFF
TRBV7-8,NA,once,TRBJ1-5,TGTGCCAGCAGCTTCGGACGGGACCAGCCCCAGCATTTT,CASSFGRDQPQHF
TRBV10-3,NA,NA,TRBJ2-5,TGTGCCATCAGTCCCAGAGGCCAAGAGACCCAGTACTTC,CAISPRGQETQYF
TRBV5-1,NA,NA,TRBJ1-2,TGCGCCAGCAGCTTGGTGGAGGGCTCTAGCTATGGCTACACCTTC,CASSLVEGSSYGYTF
TRBV7-2,NA,NA,TRBJ2-3,TGTGCCAGCAGGCGAGGGGGGGCAGATACGCAGTATTTT,CASRRGGADTQYF
TRBV7-9,NA,NA,TRBJ2-5,TGTGCCAGCAGCTTAGAACCCCGGTACCAAGAGACCCAGTACTTC,CASSLEPRYQETQYF
TRBV19,NA,few,TRBJ1-6,TGTGCCAGATTCCGGGGTTCACCCCTCCACTTT,CARFRGSPLHF
TRBV9,NA,NA,TRBJ2-7,TGTGCCAGCAGCGTAGGTCCGGGGCGAACCTACGAGCAGTACTTC,CASSVGPGRTYEQYF
TRBV5-6,TRBD1,NA,TRBJ1-1,TGTGCCAGCAGCAACGACAGGGGTTTAACTGAAGCTTTCTTT,CASSNDRGLTEAFF
TRBV7-8,NA,NA,TRBJ1-5,TGTGCCAGCAGCTTAACCGGCAATCAGCCCCAGCATTTT,CASSLTGNQPQHF
TRBV7-9,NA,NA,TRBJ2-5,TGTGCCAGCAGCTTAGCGGCTACCCGGTACGAGACCCAGTACTTC,CASSLAATRYETQYF
TRBV7-6,NA,few,TRBJ2-7,TGTGCCAGCAGTCGGGACCGCTCCTACGAGCAGTACTTC,CASSRDRSYEQYF
TRBV5-1,TRBD2,NA,TRBJ2-2,TGCGCCAGCAGCTTGGATGGGGGGGCGAACACCGGGGAGCTGTTTTTT,CASSLDGGANTGELFF
TRBV14,NA,NA,TRBJ1-1,TGTGCCAGCAGCCAAAGGGGGTCGGTGATTGAAGCTTTCTTT,CASSQRGSVIEAFF
TRBV19,TRBD1,NA,TRBJ1-1,TGTGCCAGTAGTGTACAGGGGGCGAAGGGGAACACTGAAGCTTTCTTT,CASSVQGAKGNTEAFF
TRBV28,NA,NA,TRBJ2-1,TGTGCCAGCCCTCCCCCGGGACTCGGTTACAATGAGCAGTTCTTC,CASPPPGLGYNEQFF
TRBV7-2,TRBD2,NA,TRBJ2-7,TGTGCCAGCAGCTTAGTCAGGGAGGGCGAGCAGTACTTC,CASSLVREGEQYF
TRBV29-1,TRBD1,once,TRBJ2-7,TGCAGCGTTCGACAGGGGATCCTGAACTACGAGCAGTACTTC,CSVRQGILNYEQYF
TRBV7-6,TRBD2,NA,TRBJ2-7,TGTGCCAGCACCCCGACTAGCGGGAGTTACGAGCAGTACTTC,CASTPTSGSYEQYF
TRBV19,TRBD1,NA,TRBJ2-1,TGTGCCAGCCGACAGGGGGCTTTTAATGAGCAGTTCTTC,CASRQGAFNEQFF
TRBV6-5,TRBD1,NA,TRBJ1-4,TGTGCCAGCAGTCGGACAGGGGGCGTTGAAAAACTGTTTTTT,CASSRTGGVEKLFF
TRBV7-2,NA,medium-sized,TRBJ2-4,TGTGCCAGCAGCCAGGAGGGGAACATTCAGTACTTC,CASSQEGNIQYF
TRBV4-3,TRBD2,NA,TRBJ2-1,TGCGCCAGCAGCCAAAGTAGCGGGATTAACAATGAGCAGTTCTTC,CASSQSSGINNEQFF
TRBV18,NA,NA,TRBJ2-5,TGTGCCAGCTCACCACCGCAGGGTTCAGAGACCCAGTACTTC,CASSPPQGSETQYF
TRBV10-3,TRBD2,few,TRBJ2-1,TGTGCCATCAGTGAGTCTAGCGGGAGGGCCACGGGTGAGCAGTTCTTC,CAISESSGRATGEQFF
TRBV6-9,NA,NA,TRBJ1-3,TGTGCCAGCAGCCCCCCTTTAGGAAACACCATATATTTT,CASSPPLGNTIYF
TRBV6-6,NA,NA,TRBJ1-1,TGTGCCAGCAGTTACTCGGGGGGCTTGGACACTGAAGCTTTCTTT,CASSYSGGLDTEAFF
TRBV6-5,TRBD1,NA,TRBJ2-3,TGTGCCAGCAGCCGCGGGACAGGGAGCACAGATACGCAGTATTTT,CASSRGTGSTDTQYF
TRBV13,TRBD2,NA,TRBJ2-3,TGTGCCAGCAGCTTTGGCGGGAGACAAGATACGCAGTATTTT,CASSFGGRQDTQYF
TRBV7-9,NA,NA,TRBJ2-5,TGTGCCAGCAGCTCATCAGGGGGGGAGACCCAGTACTTC,CASSSSGGETQYF
TRBV13,TRBD1,NA,TRBJ1-1,TGTGCCAGCAGCTCCGGGACAGGGCACACTGAAGCTTTCTTT,CASSSGTGHTEAFF
TRBV7-3,TRBD2,few,TRBJ2-2,TGTGCCAGCAGCGGGACTAGCGGGGACACCGCGCGGCCCGGGGAGCTGTTTTTT,CASSGTSGDTARPGELFF
TRBV7-2,NA,NA,TRBJ2-7,TGTGCCAGCAGCTTAGGGGGGGCAGCCCCCTACGAGCAGTACTTC,CASSLGGAAPYEQYF
TRBV30,NA,NA,TRBJ1-4,TGTGCCTGGAGTGTTGGTGGGGGCGGTGAAAAACTGTTTTTT,CAWSVGGGGEKLFF
TRBV2,NA,once,TRBJ2-3,TGTGCCAGCAGTCGCCAAGTCAATGCAGATACGCAGTATTTT,CASSRQVNADTQYF
TRBV7-2,TRBD2,NA,TRBJ2-2,TGTGCCAGCAGCTTAGCGGCGGGACTAGCGGGCGGGGAGCTGTTTTTT,CASSLAAGLAGGELFF
TRBV5-1,TRBD1,NA,TRBJ2-6,TGCGCCAGCAGCTCCGTTATCCCCATAGGGACAGGGGTTGCCGGGGCCAACGTCCTGACTTTC,CASSSVIPIGTGVAGANVLTF
TRBV4-1,NA,NA,TRBJ1-3,TGCGCCAGCAGCCACGATGGACCCACCTCTGGAAACACCATATATTTT,CASSHDGPTSGNTIYF